Presented here are 31 T cell receptor beta chains from one specimen sequenced in a study of blood T cell repertoires in COVID-19. Clones were sequenced by immunoSEQ multiplex PCR, and TCRdb holds only the in-frame ones, with some missing. This sample has under 200,000 clones, with 80% to 90% found just once. Sequencing was carried out using PBMCs or T cells enriched from blood (not recorded which). These receptors all come from a man in his fifties who had recovered from COVID-19.

V and J are TRBV7-8 and TRBJ1-6; D is perhaps TRBD1 (6 bases). V lost 5 bases to trimming and J lost 7 bases, with 12 bases between them. The germline CDR1 and CDR2 sequences are SGHVS and FQNEAQ. The CDR3 runs to 14 residues. CDR3 in DNA: TGTGCCAGCAGCCCTGAAAGGGGGAATTCACCCCTCCACTTT. It encodes CASSPERGNSPLHF.

The chain employs TRBV12-5 and TRBJ2-2; TRBD1 matches at 8 bases. V lost 4 bases, J lost 3 bases, and 4 bases stayed unmatched. Looked up from germline, CDR1 is LGHNT and CDR2 is FRNRAP. The CDR3 has 15 amino acids. CDR3 protein: CASGSGQGYTGELFF. The CDR3 DNA follows: TGTGCTAGTGGTTCTGGACAGGGATACACCGGGGAGCTGTTTTTT. Full variable domain (remainder filled in from reference TRBV12-5 and TRBJ2-2): DARVTQTPRHKVTEMGQEVTMRCQPILGHNTVFWYRQTMMQGLELLAYFRNRAPLDDSGMPKDRFSAEMPDATLATLKIQPSEPRDSAVYFCASGSGQGYTGELFFGEGSRLTVL.

The chain has TRBV2 and TRBJ1-1, with D possibly being TRBD1 (6 bases). Trimming took 5 bases from V and 3 from J, leaving 16 bases between them. CDR3 size: 15 residues. Per the germline V gene, CDR1 is SNHLY and CDR2 is FYNNEI. CDR3 protein: CASSRGRGTDTEAFF. DNA of the CDR3: TGTGCCAGCAGTAGGGGGAGGGGAACCGACACTGAAGCTTTCTTT.

In the case of this clone: Germline and junction disagree at one end, which may indicate a read error. The rearrangement uses TRBV7-9 and TRBJ1-4; a weak D match, TRBD1 (6 bases). The CDR3 is made up of 16 amino acids. Germline V gene data show CDR1 as SEHNR and CDR2 as FQNEAQ (reference sequence). CDR3 in DNA: TGTGCCAGCAGTTTAGGGGAACAGGGATGGACTGAAAAACTGTTTTTT. This encodes CASSLGEQGWTEKLFF.

The chain couples TRBV6-5 to TRBJ1-1; 8 nucleotides align to TRBD1. The germline CDR1 and CDR2 sequences are MNHEY and SVGAGI. Trimming took 2 bases from V and 8 from J; bases not matched to a gene: 4. CDR3 length: 13 amino acids. The CDR3 DNA sequence: TGTGCCAGCAGTTACGAGGCAGGGGGCGAAGCTTTCTTT. Protein: CASSYEAGGEAFF.

The rearrangement links TRBV5-1 to TRBJ1-2; D is uncertain. Germline V gene data show CDR1 as SGHRS and CDR2 as YFSETQ. V was pared by 2 bases and J by 2 bases, with 7 bases between. The CDR3 extends over 13 amino acids. The CDR3 sequence is CASSFAGNYGYTF. The CDR3 DNA reads as TGCGCCAGCAGCTTTGCAGGCAACTATGGCTACACCTTC.

The V gene is TRBV5-1, the J gene TRBJ1-1; 10 bases map to TRBD1. The germline gives CDR1 SGHRS, CDR2 YFSETQ. V shed 4 bases and J 5 bases; nucleotides not matched to a gene: 8. The CDR3 totals 15 residues. This CDR3 is CASSGGTGVGTEAFF. The CDR3 DNA is TGCGCCAGCAGCGGGGGGACAGGGGTTGGTACTGAAGCTTTCTTT. Together with reference TRBV5-1 and TRBJ1-1, the CDR3 gives the full variable domain: KAGVTQTPRYLIKTRGQQVTLSCSPISGHRSVSWYQQTPGQGLQFLFEYFSETQRNKGNFPGRFSGRQFSNSRSEMNVSTLELGDSALYLCASSGGTGVGTEAFFGQGTRLTVV.

This rearrangement joins TRBV3-1 (or the pseudogene TRBV3-2) to TRBJ1-1, with D perhaps TRBD1 (6 bases). The germline V gene encodes CDR1 LGHDT and CDR2 YNNKEL (reference sequence). The V gene lost 1 base and the J gene lost 5 bases, with 17 bases spanning the gap. The CDR3 runs 16 residues. This CDR3 is CASSQGGTYLGTEAFF. CDR3 DNA sequence: TGTGCCAGCAGCCAAGGAGGGACATACCTGGGGACTGAAGCTTTCTTT.

DNA for the CDR3: TGTGCCAGCTCACCCGGGAGGGCTCAGCCCCAGCATTTT. It translates to CASSPGRAQPQHF. The rearrangement joins TRBV18 to TRBJ1-5, with D unresolved. CDR3 length equals 13 residues. Deletions cut 3 bases from V and 6 bases from J, with 9 bases between. Germline lookup yields CDR1 KGHSH and CDR2 LQKENI.

The chain joins TRBV27 to TRBJ2-3; D is perhaps TRBD2 (5 bases). Germline lookup yields CDR1 MNHEY and CDR2 SMNVEV (reference sequence). Trimming took 4 bases from V and 3 from J, leaving 11 bases between them. The CDR3 runs to 14 residues. The CDR3: CASSSWTGTDTQYF. CDR3 DNA: TGTGCCAGCAGTTCCTGGACGGGGACAGATACGCAGTATTTT.

Note on this clone: The sample contains more than one DNA sequence encoding this CDR3. J is TRBJ1-6 and V is TRBV27; D gene ambiguous. CDR3 length equals 12 residues. Germline V gene sequence: CDR1 MNHEY, CDR2 SMNVEV (reference sequence). V was pared by 3 bases and J by 8 bases, with 5 bases between. CDR3 coding DNA: TGTGCCAGCAGTTTCCCCGATTCACCCCTCCACTTT. Its translation is CASSFPDSPLHF.

The chain combines TRBV5-5 with TRBJ1-3; D may be TRBD1 (5 bases). The CDR3 totals 14 residues. CDR1 SGHKS and CDR2 YYEKEE come from the germline V gene (reference sequence). V was pared by 1 base and J by 6 bases, with 11 bases between. CDR3 DNA sequence: TGTGCCAGCAGCTTGCCGGGGACTGAAAACACCATATATTTT. It codes for CASSLPGTENTIYF.

V and J are TRBV6-5 and TRBJ2-1; D might be TRBD2 (5 bases). The V gene's germline CDR1 is MNHEY and CDR2 SVGAGI. V was cut by 0 bases and J by 9 bases, with 9 bases left in between. The CDR3 loop spans 13 amino acids. The CDR3 coding sequence is TGTGCCAGCAGTTACTCAGTGGACTCTGAGCAGTTCTTC. This encodes CASSYSVDSEQFF.

The J gene is TRBJ2-7, the V gene TRBV9; possible D gene TRBD2, 5 bases. The CDR3 runs 14 residues. V shed 0 bases and J shed 1 base, with 8 bases lying between them. Germline V gene sequence: CDR1 SGDLS, CDR2 YYNGEE. DNA for the CDR3: TGTGCCAGCAGCGTAGCTCTAGCTTCCTACGAGCAGTACTTC. It specifies CASSVALASYEQYF.

This chain links TRBV2 with TRBJ1-1, with D tentatively TRBD1 (5 bases). CDR3 length equals 15 residues. Trimming cost V 8 bases and J 3 bases, with 19 bases left between them. Germline V gene data show CDR1 as SNHLY and CDR2 as FYNNEI. For the CDR3, the DNA is TGTGCCAGCGTAAGGCCGACAGTAATGGACACTGAAGCTTTCTTT. It yields the protein CASVRPTVMDTEAFF.

The chain couples TRBV5-1 to TRBJ1-1, with TRBD1 identical over 7 bases. CDR3 length equals 16 residues. From germline, CDR1 is SGHRS and CDR2 YFSETQ. The J segment lost 2 bases and the V segment lost 0 bases, leaving 7 bases of the junction unmatched. DNA for the CDR3: TGCGCCAGCAGCTTGGCCACAGGGGTCGGTAACACTGAAGCTTTCTTT. Protein product: CASSLATGVGNTEAFF. Complete variable domain (other parts from reference TRBV5-1 and TRBJ1-1): KAGVTQTPRYLIKTRGQQVTLSCSPISGHRSVSWYQQTPGQGLQFLFEYFSETQRNKGNFPGRFSGRQFSNSRSEMNVSTLELGDSALYLCASSLATGVGNTEAFFGQGTRLTVV.

The chain has TRBV2 and TRBJ2-2; weak D call: TRBD2 (5 bases). The germline V and J ends were trimmed by 6 bases and 3 bases, with 11 bases remaining between them. Germline-derived CDR1 and CDR2 are SNHLY and FYNNEI. The CDR3 consists of 14 residues. CDR3 nucleotide sequence: TGTGCCAGCAGCTTAGGACTGGACACCGGGGAGCTGTTTTTT. It translates to CASSLGLDTGELFF.

The chain joins TRBV24-1 to TRBJ1-5; D unresolved. There are 15 residues in the CDR3. V lost 4 bases to trimming and J lost 0 bases, with 9 bases between them. The germline CDR1 and CDR2 sequences are KGHDR and SFDVKD. The CDR3 sequence is CATSEELCSNQPQHF. The CDR3 coding sequence is TGTGCCACCAGTGAAGAGCTGTGTAGCAATCAGCCCCAGCATTTT.

V usage is TRBV11-1 and J usage is TRBJ2-3, with D unresolved. CDR1 and CDR2 from the germline V gene are SGHAT and FQDESV (reference sequence). This CDR3 comprises 13 residues. V shed 0 bases and J shed 6 bases, with 7 bases lying between them. Written as DNA, the CDR3 is TGTGCCAGCAGCTTAGCCCCTCTTGATACGCAGTATTTT. This sequence encodes CASSLAPLDTQYF.

This clone was counted between two and nine times. The chain joins TRBV11-2 to TRBJ1-2; 7 bases align to TRBD1. CDR1 and CDR2 from the germline V gene are SGHAT and FQNNGV. V shed 3 bases, J shed 7 bases, and the junction held 5 bases outside the gene matches. The CDR3 sequence is 13 residues long. CDR3: CASSLDRKGGYTF. The CDR3 DNA sequence: TGTGCCAGCAGCTTGGACAGGAAAGGTGGCTACACCTTC.

This clone was picked up one time. The chain combines TRBV18 with TRBJ2-1, with a weak D call TRBD1 (6 bases). This CDR3 spans 14 amino acids. Trimming cost V 5 bases and J 3 bases, with 11 bases left between them. Germline V gene data show CDR1 as KGHSH and CDR2 as LQKENI. The CDR3 nucleotides read TGTGCCAGCTCAGGACAGAGGTTCTACAATGAGCAGTTCTTC. Translation gives CASSGQRFYNEQFF.

This clone was seen once. This chain uses TRBV30 with TRBJ1-4, with TRBD1 identical over 7 bases. V lost 0 bases and J lost 8; bases outside the gene matches: 9. Germline V lookup: CDR1 GTSNPN, CDR2 SVGIG (reference sequence). The CDR3 has 15 amino acids. The CDR3 loop reads CAWSVDRAAGEKLFF. CDR3 DNA: TGTGCCTGGAGTGTCGACAGGGCTGCGGGGGAAAAACTGTTTTTT.

This clone has a handful of counts. The same CDR3 can be traced to other DNA sequences in this sample. The chain has TRBV12-5 and TRBJ1-2; 9 nucleotides match TRBD1. After removal of 6 bases from V and 7 bases from J, the junction contained 6 bases not matched to a gene. The CDR3 contains 13 residues. Germline V gene data show CDR1 as LGHNT and CDR2 as FRNRAP. The CDR3 DNA follows: TGTGCTAGTGGACGAACAGGGGGCCTTGGCTACACCTTC. This gives the protein CASGRTGGLGYTF.

The chain has TRBV14 and TRBJ1-3, with no clear D. Germline CDR1 SGHDN, CDR2 FVKESK. Between the trimmed V and J ends, which lost 0 bases and 3 bases, there was a span of 18 bases. The length of the CDR3 is 18 residues. The CDR3 DNA follows: TGTGCCAGCAGCCAAGATGTCGGATTGGCAGCGTTTGGAAACACCATATATTTT. Its translation: CASSQDVGLAAFGNTIYF.

This clone has only one observation. DNA of the CDR3: TGTGCCAGCAGCCAACCCCCGGGCTCCTATAATTCACCCCTCCACTTT. Translation gives CASSQPPGSYNSPLHF. This rearrangement joins TRBV4-2 to TRBJ1-6; D remains ambiguous. CDR3 length: 16 amino acids. Germline CDR1 and CDR2: LGHNA and YNFKEQ. Trimming stripped 2 bases from V and 0 bases from J, with 8 bases between.

The chain combines TRBV6-5 with TRBJ2-7, with D perhaps TRBD1 (6 bases). The CDR3 is 13 amino acids. CDR1 is MNHEY, CDR2 SVGAGI, per germline. The ends were cut back, 6 bases at V and 3 bases at J, with 12 bases in the middle. DNA of the CDR3: TGTGCCAGCAGCAGGACAGCATTCTACGAGCAGTACTTC. It encodes CASSRTAFYEQYF.

V gene TRBV24-1 combines with J gene TRBJ2-1; the match to TRBD2 covers 7 bases. The CDR3 runs 14 residues. With 4 bases clipped from V and 1 base from J, the junction kept 0 bases outside the gene matches. CDR1 is KGHDR, CDR2 SFDVKD, per germline. The CDR3 DNA follows: TGTGCCACCAGTGAGGGGGGGTCCTACAATGAGCAGTTCTTC. Protein product: CATSEGGSYNEQFF.

This chain uses TRBV5-1 with TRBJ2-2; D is undetermined. With 6 bases removed from V and 1 base from J, the gap between germline ends came to 7 bases. This CDR3 region has 13 residues. Germline V gene lookup returns CDR1 SGHRS and CDR2 YFSETQ. CDR3 in amino acids: CASNLGNTGELFF. CDR3 nucleotides: TGCGCCAGCAACCTCGGGAACACCGGGGAGCTGTTTTTT.

The V call is TRBV5-4, the J call TRBJ2-3, with 8 nucleotides matching TRBD1. Germline lookup yields CDR1 SGHNT and CDR2 YYREEE (reference sequence). V was pared by 4 bases and J by 2 bases, with 6 bases of the junction left unmatched. This CDR3 is built from 15 residues. CDR3 sequence (DNA): TGTGCCAGCAGCACATGGACAGGGACCACAGATACGCAGTATTTT. Encoded protein: CASSTWTGTTDTQYF.

The rearrangement links TRBV14 to TRBJ2-6; the D gene is possibly TRBD1 (6 bases). CDR1 and CDR2 from the germline V gene are SGHDN and FVKESK. This CDR3 contains 15 residues. Trimming left V 4 bases short and J 1 base short, with 8 bases between. This CDR3 is CASSPGQSGANVLTF. DNA for the CDR3: TGTGCCAGCAGCCCGGGACAATCTGGGGCCAACGTCCTGACTTTC.

The V and J genes are TRBV21-1 and TRBJ1-1; the table calls TRBD1, which could not be checked here. TRBV21-1 is a pseudogene locus. This CDR3 is 15 amino acids long. The CDR3, as DNA: TGTGCCAGCAGCAAAGTACCACAGGGGATAACTGAAGCTTTCTTT. Translated, it gives CASSKVPQGITEAFF.